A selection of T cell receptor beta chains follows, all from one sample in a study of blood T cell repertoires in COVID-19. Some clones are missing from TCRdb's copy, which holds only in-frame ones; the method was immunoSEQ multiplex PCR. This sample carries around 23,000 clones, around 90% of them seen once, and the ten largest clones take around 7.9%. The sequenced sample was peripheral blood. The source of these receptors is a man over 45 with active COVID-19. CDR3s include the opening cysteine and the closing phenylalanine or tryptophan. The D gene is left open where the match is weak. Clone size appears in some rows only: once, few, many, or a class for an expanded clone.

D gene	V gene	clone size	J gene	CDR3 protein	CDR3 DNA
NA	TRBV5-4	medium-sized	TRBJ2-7	CASSLDVRYEQYF	TGTGCCAGCAGCTTGGACGTGAGGTACGAGCAGTACTTC
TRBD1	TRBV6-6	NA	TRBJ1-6	CASAGQGATYNSPLHF	TGTGCCAGCGCGGGACAGGGGGCCACCTATAATTCACCCCTCCACTTT
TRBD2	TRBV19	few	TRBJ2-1	CASSIDRRRLAGANEQFF	TGTGCCAGTAGTATAGATAGAAGGCGACTAGCGGGGGCGAATGAGCAGTTCTTC
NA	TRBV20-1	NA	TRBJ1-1	CSASNRRTNTEAFF	TGCAGTGCTAGTAATAGACGGACAAACACTGAAGCTTTCTTT
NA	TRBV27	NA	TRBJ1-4	CATINEKLFF	TGTGCCACCATTAATGAAAAACTGTTTTTT
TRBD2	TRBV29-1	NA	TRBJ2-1	CSVPGTGSSGRTYNEQFF	TGCAGCGTTCCGGGGACGGGCAGTAGCGGGAGAACCTACAATGAGCAGTTCTTC
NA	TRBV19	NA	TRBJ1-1	CASSRVGQGLEAFF	TGTGCCAGTAGTAGGGTAGGGCAGGGGCTTGAAGCTTTCTTT
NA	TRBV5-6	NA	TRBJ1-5	CASSLATGIGGQPQHF	TGTGCCAGCAGCTTGGCCACAGGGATCGGTGGTCAGCCCCAGCATTTT
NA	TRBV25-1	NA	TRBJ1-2	CASSNTENYGYTF	TGTGCCAGCAGTAACACAGAGAACTATGGCTACACCTTC
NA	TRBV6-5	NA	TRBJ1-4	CASSYSWALRREKLFF	TGTGCCAGCAGTTACTCTTGGGCGCTTAGGCGCGAAAAACTGTTTTTT
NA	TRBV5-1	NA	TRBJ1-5	CASSLVSGGNQPQHF	TGCGCCAGCAGCTTGGTGTCAGGGGGCAATCAGCCCCAGCATTTT
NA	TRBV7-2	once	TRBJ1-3	CASSLVRAGNTIYF	TGTGCCAGCAGCTTAGTCAGGGCTGGAAACACCATATATTTT
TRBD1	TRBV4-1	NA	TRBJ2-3	CASSPKRSGTGGFPDTQYF	TGCGCCAGCAGCCCAAAGAGGTCAGGTACAGGGGGTTTCCCAGATACGCAGTATTTT
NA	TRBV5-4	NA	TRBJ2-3	CASSLAGFTDTQYF	TGTGCCAGCAGCTTGGCGGGATTCACAGATACGCAGTATTTT
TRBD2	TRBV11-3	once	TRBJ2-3	CASSFLAGGVSADTQYF	TGTGCCAGCAGCTTTTTAGCGGGAGGAGTGAGCGCAGATACGCAGTATTTT
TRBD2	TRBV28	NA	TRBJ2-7	CASTPLAGTYEQYF	TGTGCCAGCACCCCGTTAGCGGGGACCTACGAGCAGTACTTC
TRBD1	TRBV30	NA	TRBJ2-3	CAWSDGTGNTDTQYF	TGTGCCTGGAGTGATGGGACAGGGAACACAGATACGCAGTATTTT
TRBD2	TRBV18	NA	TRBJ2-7	CASQETSGNSYEQYF	TGTGCCAGCCAAGAGACTAGCGGAAACTCCTACGAGCAGTACTTC
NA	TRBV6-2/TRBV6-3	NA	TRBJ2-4	CASSTRIGGAKNIQYF	TGTGCCAGCAGTACTCGAATAGGGGGAGCCAAAAACATTCAGTACTTC
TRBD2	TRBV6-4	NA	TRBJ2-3	CASSVSGGATDTQYF	TGTGCCAGCAGTGTCAGCGGGGGGGCGACGGATACGCAGTATTTT
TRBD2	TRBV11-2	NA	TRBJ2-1	CASSPLSASGYNEQFF	TGTGCCAGCAGCCCTCTTAGCGCTAGCGGATACAATGAGCAGTTCTTC
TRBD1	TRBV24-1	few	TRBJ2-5	CATSNTGTGGIGTQYF	TGTGCCACCAGCAATACCGGGACAGGCGGTATCGGGACCCAGTACTTC
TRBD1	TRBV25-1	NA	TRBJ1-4	CASSNPRQGLYEKLFF	TGTGCCAGCAGCAACCCGCGACAGGGATTATATGAAAAACTGTTTTTT
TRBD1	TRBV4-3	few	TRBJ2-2	CASSQTDRVPTGELFF	TGCGCCAGCAGCCAGACAGACAGGGTCCCCACCGGGGAGCTGTTTTTT
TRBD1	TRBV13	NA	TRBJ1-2	CASSLGPGQGKDGYTF	TGTGCCAGCAGCTTAGGGCCGGGACAGGGGAAGGACGGCTACACCTTC
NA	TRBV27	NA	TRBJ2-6	CASRTWESGANVLTF	TGTGCCAGCAGAACTTGGGAGTCTGGGGCCAACGTCCTGACTTTC
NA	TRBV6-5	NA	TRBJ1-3	CASSPPAGSGNTIYF	TGTGCCAGCAGCCCCCCCGCAGGGTCTGGAAACACCATATATTTT
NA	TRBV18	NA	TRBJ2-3	CASSPPRVGDTQYF	TGTGCCAGCTCACCCCCCAGGGTAGGAGATACGCAGTATTTT
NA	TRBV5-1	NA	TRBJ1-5	CASSLDSYSNQPQHF	TGCGCCAGCAGCTTGGACAGTTATAGCAATCAGCCCCAGCATTTT
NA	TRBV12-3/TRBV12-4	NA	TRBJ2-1	CASRGGDNEQFF	TGTGCCAGCAGGGGCGGGGACAATGAGCAGTTCTTC
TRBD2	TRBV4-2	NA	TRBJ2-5	CASSQALAGGRGHQETQYF	TGTGCCAGCAGCCAGGCCCTAGCGGGAGGGCGAGGACACCAAGAGACCCAGTACTTC
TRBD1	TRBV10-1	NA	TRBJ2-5	CASSETGQGAFETQYF	TGCGCCAGCAGTGAGACGGGACAGGGGGCGTTTGAGACCCAGTACTTC
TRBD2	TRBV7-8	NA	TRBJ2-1	CASSPSVLAGGLNEQFF	TGTGCCAGCAGCCCCTCCGTACTAGCGGGGGGCCTGAATGAGCAGTTCTTC
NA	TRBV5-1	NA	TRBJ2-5	CASSSGVKQETQYF	TGCGCCAGCAGCTCGGGAGTTAAACAAGAGACCCAGTACTTC
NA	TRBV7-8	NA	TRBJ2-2	CASSLNTGELFF	TGTGCCAGCAGCCTAAACACCGGGGAGCTGTTTTTT
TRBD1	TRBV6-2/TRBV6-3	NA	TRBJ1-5	CASSRQGGVSNQPQHF	TGTGCCAGCAGTAGACAGGGGGGCGTGAGCAATCAGCCCCAGCATTTT
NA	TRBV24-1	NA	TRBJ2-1	CATSDLPRGYDEQFF	TGTGCCACCAGTGATTTACCCAGGGGTTACGATGAGCAGTTCTTC
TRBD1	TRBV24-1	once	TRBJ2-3	CATSDWGTGLDTQYF	TGTGCCACCAGTGATTGGGGGACAGGCCTAGATACGCAGTATTTT
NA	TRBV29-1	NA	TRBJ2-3	CSVGEGTDTQYF	TGCAGCGTTGGTGAGGGTACAGATACGCAGTATTTT
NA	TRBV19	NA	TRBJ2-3	CASSRTEPTDTQYF	TGTGCCAGTAGTCGGACAGAACCCACAGATACGCAGTATTTT
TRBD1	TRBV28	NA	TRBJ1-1	CASSLSPGGAFTEAFF	TGTGCCAGCAGTTTATCCCCAGGGGGCGCGTTCACTGAAGCTTTCTTT
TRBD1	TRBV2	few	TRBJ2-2	CASSTPGDRADTGELFF	TGTGCCAGCTCCACCCCTGGCGACAGGGCGGACACCGGGGAGCTGTTTTTT
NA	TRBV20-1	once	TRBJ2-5	CSASSGAQETQYF	TGCAGTGCTAGTTCAGGGGCTCAAGAGACCCAGTACTTC
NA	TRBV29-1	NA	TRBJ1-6	CSVRRGTDSPLHF	TGCAGCGTTAGGAGGGGAACCGATTCACCCCTCCACTTT
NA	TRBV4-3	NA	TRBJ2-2	CASSQDPRGAYGELFF	TGCGCCAGCAGCCAAGATCCCAGGGGCGCTTACGGGGAGCTGTTTTTT
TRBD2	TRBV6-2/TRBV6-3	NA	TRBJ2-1	CASSYLAGGLATYNEQFF	TGTGCCAGCAGTTACCTCGCGGGGGGACTAGCGACCTACAATGAGCAGTTCTTC
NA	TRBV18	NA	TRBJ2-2	CASSPRGTGELFF	TGTGCCAGCTCACCAAGGGGGACGGGGGAGCTGTTTTTT
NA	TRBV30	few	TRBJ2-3	CARKKPGSRTDTQYF	TGTGCCCGAAAGAAACCCGGGAGTAGGACAGATACGCAGTATTTT
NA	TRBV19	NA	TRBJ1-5	CASVGTPNSNQPQHF	TGTGCCAGTGTAGGGACTCCGAATAGCAATCAGCCCCAGCATTTT
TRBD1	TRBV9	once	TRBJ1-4	CASSPRDRGEKLFF	TGTGCCAGCAGCCCCCGGGACAGGGGGGAAAAACTGTTTTTT